Presented here are 17 T cell receptor beta chains from one specimen sequenced in a study of T-cell reconstitution after alpha-beta-depleted transplantation in children. Molecular barcoding with unique molecular identifiers was used for the TCRbeta library. One entry per CDR3 protein results from TCRdb running MiXCR on the PCR reads. The sample has 600,000 to 700,000 distinct CDR3 sequences, 15% to 20% seen once. The source was PBMCs from the stem cell graft donor, collected from the stem cell graft. The receptors were gathered from a human donor who donated a stem cell graft to a child with acute myeloid leukemia.

This clonotype was counted many times. For the CDR3, the DNA is TGCAGTGCCTATAGACAGGGGGCAAGCAATCAGCCCCAGCATTTT. It codes for CSAYRQGASNQPQHF. This sequence joins TRBV20-1 and TRBJ1-5; 10 nucleotides agree with TRBD1. The J segment lost 1 base and the V segment lost 6 bases, leaving 6 bases of the junction unmatched. This CDR3 is built from 15 residues. Germline V gene sequence: CDR1 DFQATT, CDR2 SNEGSKA (reference sequence).

This clonotype was detected ten times or more. V and J are TRBV7-2 and TRBJ1-1; 7 bases are a match to TRBD1. The CDR3 consists of 16 residues. V lost 5 bases and J lost 1; bases outside the gene matches: 10. Per germline, CDR1 SGHTA and CDR2 FQGNSA. CDR3 loop: CASSPDRARRNTEAFF. In DNA form, the CDR3 reads TGTGCCAGCAGCCCCGACAGGGCGAGGCGGAACACTGAAGCTTTCTTT.

This clonotype was picked up a small number of times. This rearrangement joins TRBV10-3 to TRBJ2-7; 10 bases are shared with TRBD1. Trimming took 3 bases from V and 6 from J; bases not matched to a gene: 8. Germline V gene data show CDR1 as ENHRY and CDR2 as SYGVKD. This CDR3 contains 15 residues. In DNA, the CDR3 is TGTGCCATCAGTGAAACCGGGACAGGGGAGGTCGAGCAGTACGTC. It translates to CAISETGTGEVEQYV.

This clonotype has just a few counts. This rearrangement joins TRBV29-1 to TRBJ2-7; either TRBD1 or TRBD2 may supply D (6 bases each). Trimming stripped 4 bases from V and 3 bases from J, with 19 bases between. Germline-derived CDR1 and CDR2 are SQVTM and ANQGSEA. CDR3 length: 15 residues. The chain's CDR3 is CSVGYWGARGYEQYF. The CDR3 bases are TGCAGCGTTGGATATTGGGGGGCGCGTGGCTACGAGCAGTACTTC.

The genes are TRBV12-3 or TRBV12-4 and TRBJ2-1; unclear D gene. V was cut by 2 bases and J by 9 bases, with 11 bases left in between. This CDR3 has 13 residues. In DNA form, the CDR3 reads TGTGCCAGCAGTTTATTAATCCCCGGTGAGCAGTTCTTC. Residues: CASSLLIPGEQFF.

This clonotype was observed many times. The chain links TRBV20-1 to TRBJ1-2, with D perhaps TRBD1 (6 bases). CDR1 and CDR2 (germline): DFQATT, SNEGSKA (reference sequence). This CDR3 spans 12 amino acids. The V gene lost 5 bases and the J gene lost 6 bases, with 13 bases spanning the gap. CDR3 residues: CSAADRLDGYTF. CDR3 DNA sequence: TGCAGTGCTGCGGACAGACTAGATGGCTACACCTTC.

This chain links TRBV10-3 with TRBJ1-4; no reliable D call. Looked up from germline, CDR1 is ENHRY and CDR2 is SYGVKD. The CDR3 totals 12 residues. V shed 4 bases and J shed 9 bases, with 9 bases lying between them. CDR3 sequence reads: CAISVAAQKLFF. As DNA, the CDR3 is TGTGCCATCAGTGTTGCGGCCCAAAAACTGTTTTTT.

This clonotype was seen more than once but under ten times. The rearrangement joins TRBV7-9 to TRBJ1-2; the match to TRBD1 covers 8 bases. This CDR3 has 15 amino acids. After removal of 2 bases from V and 4 bases from J, the junction contained 6 bases not matched to a gene. Germline V gives CDR1 SEHNR, CDR2 FQNEAQ (reference sequence). Here the CDR3 DNA reads TGTGCCAGCAGCTTACGACAGGGGATGGGCTATGGCTACACCTTC. Protein: CASSLRQGMGYGYTF.

This clonotype was picked up one time. The V gene is TRBV7-8, the J gene TRBJ2-5, with TRBD2 identical over 12 bases. There are 16 residues in the CDR3. Per germline, CDR1 SGHVS and CDR2 FQNEAQ. J lost 1 base, V lost 6 bases, and 6 bases had no gene match. The CDR3: CASSRTSGGPQETQYF. The CDR3 DNA sequence: TGTGCCAGCAGTCGAACTAGCGGGGGGCCCCAAGAGACCCAGTACTTC.

This clonotype was seen many times. This chain links TRBV20-1 with TRBJ1-6; D is unresolved. Germline CDR1 and CDR2: DFQATT and SNEGSKA (reference sequence). The CDR3 spans 14 residues. Trimming took 0 bases from V and 11 from J, leaving 14 bases between them. In nucleotides, the CDR3 is TGCAGTGCTAGAGATCCCCCAGCTCACCCACCCCTCCACTTT. Its protein product is CSARDPPAHPPLHF.

The chain is built from TRBV7-2 and TRBJ1-1; perhaps TRBD1 as D (6 bases). The CDR3 runs to 16 residues. Trimming removed 3 bases at V and 4 bases at J, with 18 bases between. Germline loops: CDR1 SGHTA, CDR2 FQGNSA. CDR3: CASSFQSTGLTTEAFF. DNA for the CDR3: TGTGCCAGCAGCTTCCAGTCGACAGGACTTACCACTGAAGCTTTCTTT.

The table lists this clonotype with many counts. The chain joins TRBV5-1 to TRBJ1-1, with D unresolved. This CDR3 region has 14 residues. V lost 2 bases to trimming and J lost 2 bases, with 10 bases between them. Germline-derived CDR1 and CDR2 are SGHRS and YFSETQ. The CDR3 DNA reads as TGCGCCAGCAGCTTAAGAGACCGCAACACTGAAGCTTTCTTT. Encoded protein: CASSLRDRNTEAFF.

In this sample, this clonotype turned up many times. J is TRBJ2-1 and V is TRBV10-3; TRBD2 matches 10 bases. V lost 0 bases to trimming and J lost 0 bases; unmatched junction nucleotides: 5. Looked up from germline, CDR1 is ENHRY and CDR2 is SYGVKD. The CDR3 contains 18 residues. The CDR3 loop is CAISESIGLADSYNEQFF. The CDR3 DNA follows: TGTGCCATCAGTGAGTCCATAGGACTAGCGGACTCCTACAATGAGCAGTTCTTC.

There are many counts of this clonotype. The chain has TRBV20-1 and TRBJ1-1, with a tentative D call TRBD1 (6 bases). The CDR3 runs to 13 residues. With 6 bases removed from V and 1 base from J, the gap between germline ends came to 12 bases. Germline assignment: CDR1 DFQATT and CDR2 SNEGSKA (reference sequence). The CDR3 coding sequence is TGCAGTGCCGCGGACAGAACGAACACTGAAGCTTTCTTT. Translation gives CSAADRTNTEAFF.

Many counts were recorded for this clonotype. The chain links TRBV20-1 to TRBJ1-3, with D tentatively TRBD1 (5 bases). The V and J ends lost 8 bases and 0 bases respectively, with 17 bases between them. The CDR3 extends over 15 amino acids. In germline, CDR1 is DFQATT, CDR2 SNEGSKA (reference sequence). The CDR3 reads CSPKGLTDSGNTIYF. In nucleotides, the CDR3 is TGCAGTCCTAAGGGACTTACTGACTCTGGAAACACCATATATTTT.

Points on this clonotype: This may come from a read error, since a much larger clone is one base off. The V and J genes are TRBV4-3 and TRBJ2-1, with TRBD1 identical over 10 bases. CDR1 is LGHNA and CDR2 is YSLEER in the germline V gene. CDR3 length equals 15 residues. The CDR3, as DNA: TGCACCAGCAGCCAAGACAGGGGGCGCACATATGAGCAGTTCTTC. It translates to CTSSQDRGRTYEQFF.

This chain connects TRBV20-1 to TRBJ2-1, with TRBD2 matching over 7 bases. This CDR3 has 15 amino acids. J lost 4 bases, V lost 3 bases, and 9 bases had no gene match. Per germline, CDR1 DFQATT and CDR2 SNEGSKA (reference sequence). CDR3 loop: CSARAGTTSYNEQFF. Written as DNA, the CDR3 is TGCAGTGCTAGGGCCGGGACTACTTCTTACAATGAGCAGTTCTTC.